This passage covers 3 T cell receptor beta chains from one sample sequenced in a study of blood T cell repertoires in COVID-19. TCRdb keeps only in-frame clones here, not all; method: immunoSEQ multiplex PCR. Of about 370,000 clones listed, 87% are singletons. The sample was peripheral blood. These receptor sequences come from a woman aged 25 to 39 with COVID-19, enrolled during active disease.

The count of this clone is one. The chain links TRBV15 to TRBJ2-7; TRBD2 matches at 7 bases. There are 14 residues in the CDR3. Germline loops: CDR1 LNHNV, CDR2 YYDKDF (reference sequence). J lost 0 bases, V lost 6 bases, and 5 bases had no gene match. The CDR3 region has the DNA TGTGCCACCAGGTGGAGCGGGGCCTCCTACGAGCAGTACTTC. This encodes CATRWSGASYEQYF.

The gene calls are TRBV23-1 and TRBJ1-5; D remains ambiguous. TRBV23-1 is designated an ORF whose function remains uncertain. The CDR3 has 18 residues. V was clipped by 4 bases and J by 0 bases, with 19 bases between them. The CDR3 region is CASSLRRTNSYSNQPQHF. The CDR3 DNA follows: TGCGCCAGCAGTCTCCGGAGAACAAATTCTTATAGCAATCAGCCCCAGCATTTT.

This rearrangement joins TRBV28 to TRBJ1-2, with D possibly TRBD1 on 5 matching bases. V lost 10 bases to trimming and J lost 4 bases, with 22 bases between them. The CDR3 length is 15 residues. Germline-derived CDR1 and CDR2 are MDHEN and SYDVKM. CDR3 DNA: TGTGCCATCACACCCCCAGGGCTGTATGGCTATGGCTACACCTTC. Residues: CAITPPGLYGYGYTF.